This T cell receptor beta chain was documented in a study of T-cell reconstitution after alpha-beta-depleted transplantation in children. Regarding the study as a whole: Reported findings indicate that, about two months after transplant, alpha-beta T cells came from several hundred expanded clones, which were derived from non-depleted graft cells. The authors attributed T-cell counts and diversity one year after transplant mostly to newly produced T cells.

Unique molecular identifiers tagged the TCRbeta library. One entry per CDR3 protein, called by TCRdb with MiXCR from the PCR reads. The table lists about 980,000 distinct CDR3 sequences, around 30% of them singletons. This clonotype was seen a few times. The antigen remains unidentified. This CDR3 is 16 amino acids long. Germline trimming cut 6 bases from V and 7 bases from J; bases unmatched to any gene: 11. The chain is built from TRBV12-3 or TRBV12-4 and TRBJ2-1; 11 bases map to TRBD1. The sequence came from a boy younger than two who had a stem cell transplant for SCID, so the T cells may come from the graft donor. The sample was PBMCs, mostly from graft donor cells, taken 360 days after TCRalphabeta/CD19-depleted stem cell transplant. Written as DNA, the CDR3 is TGTGCCAGCAGCATAACCGGGACAGGGGGGAGGAATGAGCAGTTCTTC. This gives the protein CASSITGTGGRNEQFF.